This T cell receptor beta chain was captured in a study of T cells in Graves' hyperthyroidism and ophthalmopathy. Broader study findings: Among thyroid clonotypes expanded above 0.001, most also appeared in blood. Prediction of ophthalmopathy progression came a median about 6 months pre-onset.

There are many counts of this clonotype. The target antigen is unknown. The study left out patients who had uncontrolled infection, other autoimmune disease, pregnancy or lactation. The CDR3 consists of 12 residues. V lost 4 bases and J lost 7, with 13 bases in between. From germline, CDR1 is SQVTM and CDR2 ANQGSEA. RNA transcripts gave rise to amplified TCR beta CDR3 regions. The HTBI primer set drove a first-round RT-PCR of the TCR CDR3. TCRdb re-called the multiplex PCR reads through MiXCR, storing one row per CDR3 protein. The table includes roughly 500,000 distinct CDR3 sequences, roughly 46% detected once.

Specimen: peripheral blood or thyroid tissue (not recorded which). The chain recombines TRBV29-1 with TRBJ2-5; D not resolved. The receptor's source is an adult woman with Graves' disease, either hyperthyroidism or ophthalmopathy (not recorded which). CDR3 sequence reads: CSVGVAFGTQYF. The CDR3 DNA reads TGCAGCGTTGGGGTCGCGTTCGGGACCCAGTACTTC.